This TCR gamma chain was retrieved from a study of gamma-delta chains in newborns, infants, children. Study details: Microbial exposure reportedly drives polyclonal innate γδ T cell expansion after birth.

TCRdb re-called the reads via CATT. The sample lists 900 to 1,300 gamma-chain clones, less than 40% occurring once. Germline V gives CDR1 GITISATS, CDR2 ISYDGTV (reference sequence). The CDR3 is made up of 14 amino acids. On this clone: Germline is not matched at one junction end, which may reflect a read error.

This chain uses TRGV9 with TRGJP. The J gene, left out of TCRdb, was set here by checking the DNA against germline. The TCR comes from a child who was a newborn, infant or young child, either healthy, febrile or measles-vaccinated (not recorded which). Sequencing was done on a sample of blood. The CDR3 nucleotides read TGTGCCTTGCGGCGGGAGTTGGGCAAAAAAAACAAGGTATTT. It is translated as CALRRELGKKNKVF.